These 14 T cell receptor beta chains were sequenced from one sample in a study of human T cells and chemical hapten exposure. As to time point: pre-sensitization, week 0. The treatment was: therapeutic diphenylcyclopropenone sensitization with weekly scalp DPC. Using its own MiXCR run on the RACE reads, TCRdb lists one record per CDR3 protein. The data contain around 92,000 distinct CDR3 sequences, 10% to 11% of them seen just once; the ten biggest clones take up 2.5% to 4%. This specimen was whole blood, taken in connection with sensitization to the hapten diphenylcyclopropenone (DPC). These receptors originate from an older woman with alopecia areata. Some clones in this sample may be carry-over from other donors' samples.

This clonotype was picked up a small number of times. The V and J genes are TRBV10-1 and TRBJ2-1, with TRBD2 identical over 8 bases. This CDR3 contains 17 residues. Germline V gene sequence: CDR1 WNHNN, CDR2 SYGVQD (reference sequence). J lost 4 bases, V lost 0 bases, and 8 bases had no gene match. CDR3 amino acids: CASSESYGGGLYNEQFF. Here the CDR3 DNA reads TGCGCCAGCAGTGAGTCGTACGGGGGGGGATTATACAATGAGCAGTTCTTC.

This clonotype has a count of ten or more. The gene calls are TRBV7-3 and TRBJ2-7; D is ambiguous. The germline V gene has CDR1 SGHTA and CDR2 FQGTGA. V was clipped by 5 bases and J by 4 bases, with 9 bases between them. This CDR3 comprises 12 residues. In DNA form, the CDR3 reads TGTGCCAGCAGCAGCCCCGGGTACGAGCAGTACTTC. This codes for CASSSPGYEQYF.

This clonotype was seen a few times. V and J are TRBV18 and TRBJ1-2; 11 bases are shared with TRBD1. The CDR3 totals 15 residues. V lost 5 bases to trimming and J lost 4 bases; unmatched junction nucleotides: 6. From germline, CDR1 is KGHSH and CDR2 LQKENI. The CDR3 DNA reads TGTGCCAGCTCAGCTGGACAGGGGGCGAGCTATGGCTACACCTTC. It is translated as CASSAGQGASYGYTF.

In its sample, this clonotype was seen a few times. This chain links TRBV4-2 with TRBJ2-7; D perhaps matches TRBD1 (6 bases). The ends were cut back, 0 bases at V and 0 bases at J, with 9 bases in the middle. CDR3 size: 15 residues. The V gene's germline CDR1 is LGHNA and CDR2 YNFKEQ. CDR3 loop: CASSQDQGSSYEQYF. In DNA form, the CDR3 reads TGTGCCAGCAGCCAAGATCAGGGGAGCTCCTACGAGCAGTACTTC.

This chain connects TRBV29-1 to TRBJ1-2, with D unclear. CDR1 and CDR2 from the germline V gene are SQVTM and ANQGSEA. The CDR3 runs to 12 residues. V was clipped by 0 bases and J by 2 bases, with 4 bases between them. Here the CDR3 reads CSVEETNYGYTF. Here the CDR3 DNA reads TGCAGCGTTGAAGAGACCAACTATGGCTACACCTTC.

At least ten counts were recorded for this clonotype. The chain links TRBV5-4 to TRBJ2-5; D is undetermined. CDR1 is SGHNT and CDR2 is YYREEE in the germline V gene (reference sequence). The CDR3 runs to 13 residues. The V end lost 1 base, the J end lost 2 bases, and 6 bases lay between the germline ends. Written as DNA, the CDR3 is TGTGCCAGCAGCTTGACGGAACAAGAGACCCAGTACTTC. It specifies CASSLTEQETQYF.

The chain joins TRBV29-1 to TRBJ2-3, with TRBD2 matching 10 bases. Germline V lookup: CDR1 SQVTM, CDR2 ANQGSEA. This CDR3 spans 14 amino acids. V lost 4 bases and J lost 5; bases outside the gene matches: 6. The CDR3 spells CSVVLAGLVDTQYF. The CDR3 DNA is TGCAGCGTTGTACTAGCGGGGTTGGTAGATACGCAGTATTTT.

This clonotype was counted at least ten times. The chain is built from TRBV7-2 and TRBJ1-1, with D unresolved. The V end was cut by 8 bases, the J end by 1 base, with 11 bases between. This CDR3 is built from 13 residues. Looked up from germline, CDR1 is SGHTA and CDR2 is FQGNSA. The CDR3 nucleotides are TGTGCCAGCGGATCCCACCAGAACACTGAAGCTTTCTTT. Protein sequence: CASGSHQNTEAFF.

This clonotype was detected ten times or more. The chain recombines TRBV25-1 with TRBJ2-2, with D possibly matching TRBD1 (7 bases). Germline values: CDR1 MGHDK, CDR2 SYGVNS. The CDR3 extends over 15 amino acids. V was cut by 10 bases and J by 0 bases, with 15 bases left in between. Written as DNA, the CDR3 is TGTGCCACCCGGAGGGGGCTGTCGAACACCGGGGAGCTGTTTTTT. Residues: CATRRGLSNTGELFF.

This clonotype was picked up a small number of times. The chain carries TRBV11-2 and TRBJ2-2; D gene uncertain. The V gene lost 4 bases and the J gene lost 4 bases, with 7 bases spanning the gap. There are 13 residues in the CDR3. The germline gives CDR1 SGHAT, CDR2 FQNNGV. The CDR3 sequence: CASSSTTTGELFF. The CDR3 DNA reads as TGTGCCAGCAGCTCCACAACCACCGGGGAGCTGTTTTTT.

This rearrangement joins TRBV11-2 to TRBJ1-2; D ambiguous. Per the germline V gene, CDR1 is SGHAT and CDR2 is FQNNGV. The CDR3 is 11 amino acids. Trimming took 3 bases from V and 10 from J, leaving 9 bases between them. CDR3 DNA sequence: TGTGCCAGCAGCTTCGACCATTTCTACACCTTC. This sequence encodes CASSFDHFYTF.

This clonotype was counted only a few times. The V gene is TRBV19, the J gene TRBJ2-1; D may be TRBD2 (7 bases). This CDR3 region has 16 residues. The germline CDR1 and CDR2 sequences are LNHDA and SQIVND (reference sequence). V was trimmed by 4 bases and J by 7 bases, leaving 20 bases between them. CDR3 nucleotides: TGTGCCAGTAGTACAGTCGGGGGGCTGGGGATAAATGAGCAGTTCTTC. Its translation: CASSTVGGLGINEQFF.

This rearrangement joins TRBV10-3 to TRBJ1-1, with TRBD1 as a possible D gene (5 bases). CDR1 is ENHRY, CDR2 SYGVKD, per germline. V was shortened by 3 bases and J by 6 bases, with 8 bases between the two germline ends. The CDR3 is 12 residues long. In DNA, the CDR3 is TGTGCCATCAGTGATCCGGGGGCTGAAGCTTTCTTT. Amino acid sequence: CAISDPGAEAFF.

In this sample, this clonotype turned up a few times. This sequence joins TRBV5-1 and TRBJ2-5, with 10 positions matching TRBD2. Germline V lookup: CDR1 SGHRS, CDR2 YFSETQ. The CDR3 covers 16 residues. The V gene end was trimmed by 7 bases and the J gene end by 4 bases; junction bases not matched to a gene: 13. The CDR3 reads CASYERGGPPGETQYF. CDR3 nucleotides: TGCGCCAGCTATGAGCGGGGGGGCCCCCCAGGAGAGACCCAGTACTTC.